The T cell receptor (beta chain) under discussion was sequenced for a study of T cell repertoires in cytomegalovirus infection. In the study overall: Alongside well-studied HLA-B-restricted CMV epitopes, recently identified HLA-C-restricted CMV epitopes were also used. TCR beta signatures that were public indicated CMV infection and matching HLA type. Study-wide results and caveats: CMV carriers having the relevant HLA were flagged by cumulative public TCR beta family frequency.

TCRdb re-called the reads through MiXCR, storing one row per CDR3 protein. The repertoire has just under 500,000 distinct CDR3 sequences, roughly a third of them found once; the top ten carry roughly a sixth. The germline CDR1 and CDR2 sequences are SGHTA and FQGNSA. V lost 5 bases and J lost 3; bases outside the gene matches: 9. The CDR3 runs to 18 residues. A note on this clonotype: Its antigen is currently unknown.

V is TRBV7-2 and J is TRBJ2-2; 13 bases map to TRBD2. This TCR was recovered from a human donor in good health (CMV status not recorded). Some clones in this sample may be carry-over from other donors' samples. Specimen: cultured PBMCs, collected from culture after CMV antigen stimulation. The CDR3 sequence: CASSPGLAGWEDTGELFF. The CDR3 coding sequence is TGTGCCAGCAGCCCGGGACTAGCGGGATGGGAGGACACCGGGGAGCTGTTTTTT.